The present T cell receptor (beta chain) was sequenced within a study of response to subunit inactivated influenza vaccine. This clonotype was recorded at least ten times. TCRdb reanalysed the RT-PCR reads using MiXCR and keeps one entry per CDR3 protein. This sample has 500,000 to 700,000 distinct CDR3 sequences, with roughly 23% found just once. V was shortened by 1 base and J by 9 bases, with 10 bases between the two germline ends. The CDR3 spans 13 residues. The germline gives CDR1 SGHTA, CDR2 FQGNSA. This same sample was also taken into another study, of T cells expressing NK-cell markers. This second study says: Researchers built TCR beta cDNA using 5'RACE template switching with UMIs.

This rearrangement joins TRBV7-2 to TRBJ2-1, with D unclear. The sequencing used CD4+ T cells sorted from PBMCs, collected less than 13 days after vaccination. This receptor was identified in a middle-aged man who received an inactivated influenza vaccine. The CDR3 nucleotides are TGTGCCAGCAGCTTAGTGGCCCGAATTGAGCAGTTCTTC. It specifies CASSLVARIEQFF.